The T cell receptor beta chain under discussion was sequenced for a study of blood T cell repertoires in COVID-19. Whole-study context: T cells, B-cell-depleted T cells, or PBMCs supplied cDNA or gDNA.

In the original workflow: Amplifying reference gene primers gave estimates of nucleated cell counts. Profiling relied on immunoSEQ multiplex PCR, and the TCRdb table lists in-frame clones only, not all of them. V and J calls plus clone size are reproduced from that table; the DNA served to infer D and trimming. Of some 64,000 clones in the sample, less than 90% were seen once. Deletions cut 6 bases from V and 0 bases from J, with 12 bases between. Germline V gene sequence: CDR1 MNHEY, CDR2 SVGAGI. The CDR3 is 15 amino acids. The Seattle site enrolled patients during active infection and followed them longitudinally.

The chain couples TRBV6-5 to TRBJ2-1, with a weak D call TRBD1 (5 bases). Sequencing used peripheral blood. This clonotype was sampled from a man aged 55 to 70 with COVID-19, enrolled during active disease. The CDR3 sequence is CASRLDTSSYNEQFF. CDR3 nucleotides: TGTGCCAGCAGGTTGGACACAAGCTCCTACAATGAGCAGTTCTTC.